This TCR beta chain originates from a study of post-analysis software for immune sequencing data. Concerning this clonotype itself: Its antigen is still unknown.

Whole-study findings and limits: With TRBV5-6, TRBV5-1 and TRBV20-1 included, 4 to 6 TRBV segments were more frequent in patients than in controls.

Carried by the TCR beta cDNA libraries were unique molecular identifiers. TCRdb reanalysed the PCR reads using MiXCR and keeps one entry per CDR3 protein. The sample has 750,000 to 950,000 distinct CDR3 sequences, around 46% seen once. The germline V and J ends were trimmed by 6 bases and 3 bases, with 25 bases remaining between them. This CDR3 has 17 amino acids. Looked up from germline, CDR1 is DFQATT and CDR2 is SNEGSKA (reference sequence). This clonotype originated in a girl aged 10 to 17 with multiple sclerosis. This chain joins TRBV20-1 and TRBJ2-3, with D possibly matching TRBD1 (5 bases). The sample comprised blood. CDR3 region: CSAHRPQGGRTTDTQYF. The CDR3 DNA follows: TGCAGTGCCCATAGACCGCAGGGTGGGCGAACTACAGATACGCAGTATTTT.